This entry concerns a single T cell receptor beta chain. Its antigen is currently unknown. The data stem from a study of persistence of HIV-infected CD4 T cells. Stimulation used 10 ug/mL lysate from CMV-infected fibroblasts. Sorting of responding CD4+ T cells relied on upregulated CD40 ligand together with CD69. Sequencing used immunoSEQ version 4 in survey mode. The assay was immunoSEQ multiplex PCR, and TCRdb's table has in-frame clones only and misses some. This table has about 21,000 clones, approximately 78% appearing once. The CDR3 sequence is 13 residues long. Deletions cut 6 bases from V and 2 bases from J, with 11 bases between. Germline V gives CDR1 MGHRA, CDR2 YSYEKL.

Sequenced material: CD4+ T cells sorted from PBMCs after roughly 18-hour stimulation, taken from a patient who received antiretroviral therapy. This receptor was obtained from an adult man with HIV who was CMV-seropositive. This chain joins TRBV4-1 and TRBJ2-7; perhaps D is TRBD1 or TRBD2 (5 bases each). The DNA of the CDR3 is TGCGCCAGCAGGCTCAGGGAGACCTACGAGCAGTACTTC. This encodes CASRLRETYEQYF.